Below, 25 T cell receptor beta chains from the same sample are listed, as sequenced in a study of cytomegalovirus exposure and HLA in healthy donors. The protocol was immunoSEQ multiplex PCR, while the TCRdb copy is restricted to in-frame clones and leaves out a portion. The sample lists fewer than 200,000 clones; roughly 85% were seen once. The sequenced material came from PBMCs. The receptors come from a man younger than 30 in good health and CMV-seropositive.

This sequence joins TRBV19 and TRBJ2-2; a weak D match, TRBD1 (5 bases). The CDR3 contains 18 residues. The germline V and J ends were trimmed by 0 bases and 0 bases, with 14 bases remaining between them. Germline assignment: CDR1 LNHDA and CDR2 SQIVND (reference sequence). Written as DNA, the CDR3 is TGTGCCAGTAGTATAGATCTGGTGGGGCAATCGAACACCGGGGAGCTGTTTTTT. Translation: CASSIDLVGQSNTGELFF.

The chain is built from TRBV5-1 and TRBJ2-1, with a weak D call TRBD2 (6 bases). Per the germline V gene, CDR1 is SGHRS and CDR2 is YFSETQ. There are 11 residues in the CDR3. V lost 4 bases, J lost 9 bases, and 8 bases lay in between. The CDR3, as DNA: TGCGCCAGCAGCCTTAGCGGTGAGCAGTTCTTC. The encoded protein is CASSLSGEQFF.

The rearrangement uses TRBV4-1 and TRBJ2-7; tentatively, D is TRBD2 (5 bases). Germline CDR1 MGHRA, CDR2 YSYEKL. This CDR3 region has 16 residues. V was pared by 4 bases and J by 2 bases, with 18 bases between. The CDR3 DNA sequence: TGCGCCAGCAGCCTTACGATCGGGGTAGTCACCTACGAGCAGTACTTC. This encodes CASSLTIGVVTYEQYF.

The V and J genes are TRBV2 and TRBJ2-1; TRBD2 is a possible D gene (5 bases). There are 12 residues in the CDR3. Trimming shortened V by 6 bases and J by 6 bases, and 9 bases separated the two germline ends. Germline V gene lookup returns CDR1 SNHLY and CDR2 FYNNEI. In DNA form, the CDR3 reads TGTGCCAGCAGGAAAGCGGCCAATGAGCAGTTCTTC. Its translation is CASRKAANEQFF. Full variable domain (outside the CDR3, taken from reference TRBV2 and TRBJ2-1): EPEVTQTPSHQVTQMGQEVILRCVPISNHLYFYWYRQILGQKVEFLVSFYNNEISEKSEIFDDQFSVERPDGSNFTLKIRSTKLEDSAMYFCASRKAANEQFFGPGTRLTVL.

The chain combines TRBV5-1 with TRBJ1-1, with 7 bases aligning to TRBD1. This CDR3 is built from 14 residues. Trimming took 4 bases from V and 1 from J; bases not matched to a gene: 4. CDR1 SGHRS and CDR2 YFSETQ come from the germline V gene. The CDR3 loop is CASSKDRTNTEAFF. CDR3 DNA sequence: TGCGCCAGCAGCAAGGACAGGACGAACACTGAAGCTTTCTTT. The full variable domain, completed using reference TRBV5-1 and TRBJ1-1, is KAGVTQTPRYLIKTRGQQVTLSCSPISGHRSVSWYQQTPGQGLQFLFEYFSETQRNKGNFPGRFSGRQFSNSRSEMNVSTLELGDSALYLCASSKDRTNTEAFFGQGTRLTVV.

The chain links TRBV7-8 to TRBJ2-7; 9 bases line up with TRBD2. J gave up 4 bases and V 6 bases, and 7 bases lay outside the gene matches. The V gene's germline CDR1 is SGHVS and CDR2 FQNEAQ. The CDR3 length is 14 residues. This CDR3 is CASSPGTSRYEQYF. CDR3 sequence (DNA): TGTGCCAGCAGTCCTGGGACTAGCAGATACGAGCAGTACTTC.

This clone came up once. The rearrangement links TRBV30 to TRBJ1-1, with D unclear. The ends were cut back, 1 base at V and 1 base at J, with 7 bases in the middle. The CDR3 is 13 amino acids. Germline assignment: CDR1 GTSNPN and CDR2 SVGIG (reference sequence). The CDR3 DNA sequence: TGTGCCTGGAGTGGAACTTGGAACACTGAAGCTTTCTTT. Translated, it gives CAWSGTWNTEAFF.

The chain recombines TRBV30 with TRBJ2-7; D may be TRBD2 (6 bases). Germline V gene sequence: CDR1 GTSNPN, CDR2 SVGIG (reference sequence). The CDR3 is 14 residues long. V dropped 2 bases and J dropped 2 bases, with 13 bases sitting between them. The CDR3 here is CAWSWHSGPYEQYF. The CDR3 region has the DNA TGTGCCTGGAGTTGGCATAGCGGACCCTACGAGCAGTACTTC.

V is TRBV30 and J is TRBJ2-1; D is unclear. Looked up from germline, CDR1 is GTSNPN and CDR2 is SVGIG (reference sequence). The CDR3 length is 12 residues. The V and J ends lost 0 bases and 7 bases respectively, with 7 bases between them. The chain's CDR3 is CAWSVSENEQFF. Written as DNA, the CDR3 is TGTGCCTGGAGTGTATCGGAGAATGAGCAGTTCTTC.

This chain links TRBV29-1 with TRBJ1-2; 9 nucleotides line up with TRBD1. The V gene end was trimmed by 7 bases and the J gene end by 6 bases; junction bases not matched to a gene: 9. This CDR3 is built from 13 residues. Germline V gene sequence: CDR1 SQVTM, CDR2 ANQGSEA. The CDR3 sequence is CSAWDREADGYTF. Here the CDR3 DNA reads TGCAGCGCTTGGGACAGGGAGGCGGATGGCTACACCTTC.

This chain links TRBV4-1 with TRBJ2-2; D may be TRBD1 (5 bases). The CDR3 is made up of 15 amino acids. Germline CDR1 and CDR2: MGHRA and YSYEKL. Trimming took off 1 base at V and 8 bases at J, with 14 bases between the two ends. Here the CDR3 reads CASSQGQGSAGELFF. The CDR3 nucleotides are TGCGCCAGCAGCCAAGGCCAGGGCAGTGCAGGGGAGCTGTTTTTT.

The chain has TRBV30 and TRBJ2-2; TRBD2 matches 10 bases. Germline loops: CDR1 GTSNPN, CDR2 SVGIG (reference sequence). After removal of 6 bases from V and 4 bases from J, the junction contained 17 bases not matched to a gene. The CDR3 length is 18 residues. CDR3 protein: CACPGASGGIYSTGELFF. CDR3 nucleotides: TGTGCCTGCCCTGGGGCTAGCGGGGGTATCTACTCCACCGGGGAGCTGTTTTTT.

The chain couples TRBV7-3 to TRBJ2-7; 11 bases fit TRBD2. CDR3 length: 15 amino acids. Germline trimming cut 0 bases from V and 4 bases from J; bases unmatched to any gene: 2. Looked up from germline, CDR1 is SGHTA and CDR2 is FQGTGA. The CDR3 nucleotides read TGTGCCAGCAGCTTAACGGCTAGCGGGGGGTACGAGCAGTACTTC. Translating it yields CASSLTASGGYEQYF.

The chain combines TRBV19 with TRBJ1-1, with a possible D match to TRBD1 (6 bases). This CDR3 region has 14 residues. V was shortened by 3 bases and J by 1 base, with 9 bases between the two germline ends. Germline V CDR1 and CDR2: LNHDA, SQIVND (reference sequence). CDR3 sequence (DNA): TGTGCCAGTAGTATTGACAGGTGGAACACTGAAGCTTTCTTT. Translation: CASSIDRWNTEAFF.

V usage is TRBV7-9 and J usage is TRBJ2-3; TRBD1 matches 8 bases. After removal of 5 bases from V and 5 bases from J, the junction contained 9 bases not matched to a gene. In germline, CDR1 is SEHNR, CDR2 FQNEAQ (reference sequence). This CDR3 has 15 amino acids. CDR3 region: CASSQSRGQGDTQYF. In DNA form, the CDR3 reads TGTGCCAGCAGCCAATCCAGGGGGCAGGGAGATACGCAGTATTTT.

The rearrangement uses TRBV28 and TRBJ2-7, with 9 positions matching TRBD2. This CDR3 contains 14 residues. Germline CDR1 MDHEN, CDR2 SYDVKM. The V and J ends lost 5 bases and 3 bases, in that order; junction bases with no gene match: 5. Here the CDR3 DNA reads TGTGCCAGCAGTATGGGGACTAGCAACTACGAGCAGTACTTC. This translates into CASSMGTSNYEQYF.

This sequence joins TRBV11-1 and TRBJ1-1; D ambiguous. V was cut by 2 bases and J by 6 bases, with 7 bases left in between. This CDR3 spans 12 amino acids. Germline loops: CDR1 SGHAT, CDR2 FQDESV (reference sequence). For the CDR3, the DNA is TGTGCCAGCAGCTTAATTCCAGCTGAAGCTTTCTTT. Amino acid sequence: CASSLIPAEAFF.

V usage is TRBV29-1 and J usage is TRBJ2-7; TRBD2 matches at 8 bases. The CDR3 runs 12 residues. With V trimmed by 6 bases and J by 4 bases, 5 bases remained unmatched. CDR1 and CDR2 (germline): SQVTM, ANQGSEA. Here the CDR3 reads CSVQAGVYEQYF. CDR3 bases: TGCAGCGTGCAAGCGGGAGTATACGAGCAGTACTTC.

This clone showed up just once. CDR3 region: CASTGQADTEAFF. The CDR3 DNA follows: TGTGCCAGCACTGGACAGGCGGACACTGAAGCTTTCTTT. The chain combines TRBV27 with TRBJ1-1; 7 bases are shared with TRBD1. Germline V gene sequence: CDR1 MNHEY, CDR2 SMNVEV (reference sequence). The CDR3 covers 13 residues. Losses at the gene ends were 7 bases for V and 3 bases for J; bases not matched to a gene: 5.

The chain recombines TRBV4-1 with TRBJ2-7; unclear D gene. The germline gives CDR1 MGHRA, CDR2 YSYEKL. Trimming cost V 2 bases and J 0 bases, with 11 bases left between them. The length of the CDR3 is 15 residues. CDR3 in amino acids: CASSQSRGFSYEQYF. CDR3 coding DNA: TGCGCCAGCAGCCAAAGCCGAGGCTTCTCCTACGAGCAGTACTTC.

The V call is TRBV4-1, the J call TRBJ2-1; 7 bases agree with TRBD2. CDR1 and CDR2 (germline): MGHRA, YSYEKL. V gave up 1 base and J gave up 10 bases; unmatched junction bases: 1. This CDR3 contains 12 residues. Written as DNA, the CDR3 is TGCGCCAGCAGCCAAGGGGGAGGGGAGCAGTTCTTC. Protein sequence: CASSQGGGEQFF.

This rearrangement joins TRBV5-1 to TRBJ2-1, with TRBD2 matching 10 bases. V gave up 9 bases and J gave up 7 bases; unmatched junction bases: 7. The CDR3 extends over 13 amino acids. In germline, CDR1 is SGHRS, CDR2 YFSETQ. The CDR3 nucleotides read TGCGCCACCTCGGGACTAGCGTCGAATGAGCAGTTCTTC. It yields the protein CATSGLASNEQFF.

The gene calls are TRBV2 and TRBJ1-6; tentative D call: TRBD1 (6 bases). This CDR3 is 16 amino acids long. Deletions cut 1 base from V and 7 bases from J, with 14 bases between. The germline gives CDR1 SNHLY, CDR2 FYNNEI. The CDR3 DNA reads as TGTGCCAGCAGTGAAGTCCTTGGGGGCGGGAATTCACCCCTCCACTTT. Residues: CASSEVLGGGNSPLHF.

The chain carries TRBV15 and TRBJ2-4; maybe TRBD1 (5 bases). CDR1 is LNHNV and CDR2 is YYDKDF in the germline V gene (reference sequence). Trimming took off 0 bases at V and 7 bases at J, with 16 bases between the two ends. The length of the CDR3 is 16 residues. As DNA, the CDR3 is TGTGCCACCAGCAGAGATCCCCCGACAGCTGGGAACATTCAGTACTTC. This sequence encodes CATSRDPPTAGNIQYF.

The CDR3 DNA follows: TGTGCCAGCAGCCCGCAGACAGGTGCTGAAGCTTTCTTT. This translates into CASSPQTGAEAFF. This chain connects TRBV14 to TRBJ1-1; tentatively, D is TRBD1 (6 bases). Germline V gene lookup returns CDR1 SGHDN and CDR2 FVKESK. The CDR3 has 13 amino acids. The ends were cut back, 4 bases at V and 6 bases at J, with 12 bases in the middle.